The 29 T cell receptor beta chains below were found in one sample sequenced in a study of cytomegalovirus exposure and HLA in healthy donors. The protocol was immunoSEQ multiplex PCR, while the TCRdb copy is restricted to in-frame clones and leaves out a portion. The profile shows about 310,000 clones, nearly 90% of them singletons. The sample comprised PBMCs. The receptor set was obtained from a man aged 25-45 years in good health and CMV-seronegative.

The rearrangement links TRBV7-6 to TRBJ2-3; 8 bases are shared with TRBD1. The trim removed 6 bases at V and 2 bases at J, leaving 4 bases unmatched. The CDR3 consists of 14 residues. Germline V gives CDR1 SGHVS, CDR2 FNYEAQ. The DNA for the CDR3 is TGTGCCAGCAGACGGACAGGGCCCACAGATACGCAGTATTTT. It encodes CASRRTGPTDTQYF.

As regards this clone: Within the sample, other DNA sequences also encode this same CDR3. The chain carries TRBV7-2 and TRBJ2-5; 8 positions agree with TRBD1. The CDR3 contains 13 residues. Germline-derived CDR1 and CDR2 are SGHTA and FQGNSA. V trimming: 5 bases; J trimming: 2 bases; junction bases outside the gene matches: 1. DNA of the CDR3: TGTGCCAGCAGCGGGACAGGACAAGAGACCCAGTACTTC. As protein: CASSGTGQETQYF. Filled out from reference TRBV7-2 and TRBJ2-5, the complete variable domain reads GAGVSQSPSNKVTEKGKDVELRCDPISGHTALYWYRQSLGQGLEFLIYFQGNSAPDKSGLPSDRFSAERTGGSVSTLTIQRTQQEDSAVYLCASSGTGQETQYFGPGTRLLVL.

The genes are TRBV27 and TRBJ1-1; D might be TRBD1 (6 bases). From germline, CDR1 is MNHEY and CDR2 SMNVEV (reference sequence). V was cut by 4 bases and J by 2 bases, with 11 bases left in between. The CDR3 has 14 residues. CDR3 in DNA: TGTGCCAGCAGTTCCCGGGACACAAACACTGAAGCTTTCTTT. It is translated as CASSSRDTNTEAFF.

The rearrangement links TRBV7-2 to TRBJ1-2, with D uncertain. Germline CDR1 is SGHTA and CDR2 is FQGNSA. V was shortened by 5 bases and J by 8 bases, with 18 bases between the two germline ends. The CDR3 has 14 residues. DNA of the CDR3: TGTGCCAGCAGCCCTCGGGGAGGGAGCGGCGGCTACACCTTC. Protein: CASSPRGGSGGYTF.

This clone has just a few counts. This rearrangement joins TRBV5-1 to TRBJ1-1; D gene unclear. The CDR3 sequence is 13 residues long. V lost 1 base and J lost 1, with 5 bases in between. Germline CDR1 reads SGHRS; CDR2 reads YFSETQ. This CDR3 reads CASSLTANTEAFF. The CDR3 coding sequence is TGCGCCAGCAGCTTGACAGCGAACACTGAAGCTTTCTTT.

The CDR3 loop reads CASSPLGAPNEKLFF. CDR3 bases: TGTGCCAGCAGCCCTTTGGGGGCGCCTAATGAAAAACTGTTTTTT. The chain carries TRBV7-9 and TRBJ1-4, with a possible D match to TRBD1 (6 bases). The CDR3 is 15 residues long. V shed 5 bases and J shed 3 bases, with 13 bases lying between them. Germline V lookup: CDR1 SEHNR, CDR2 FQNEAQ (reference sequence). Full variable domain (remainder filled in from reference TRBV7-9 and TRBJ1-4): DTGVSQNPRHKITKRGQNVTFRCDPISEHNRLYWYRQTLGQGPEFLTYFQNEAQLEKSRLLSDRFSAERPKGSFSTLEIQRTEQGDSAMYLCASSPLGAPNEKLFFGSGTQLSVL.

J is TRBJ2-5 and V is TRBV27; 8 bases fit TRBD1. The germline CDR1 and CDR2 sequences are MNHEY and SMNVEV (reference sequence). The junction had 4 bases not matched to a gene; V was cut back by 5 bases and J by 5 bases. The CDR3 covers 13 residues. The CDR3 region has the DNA TGTGCCAGCAGTGCGACAGGGGTCGAGACCCAGTACTTC. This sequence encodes CASSATGVETQYF.

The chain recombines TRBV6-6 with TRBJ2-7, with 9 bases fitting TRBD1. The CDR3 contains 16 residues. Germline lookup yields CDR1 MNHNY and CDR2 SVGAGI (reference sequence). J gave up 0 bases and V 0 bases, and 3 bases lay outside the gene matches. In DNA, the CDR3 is TGTGCCAGCAGTTACTCGATGGGACAGGGCTCCTACGAGCAGTACTTC. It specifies CASSYSMGQGSYEQYF.

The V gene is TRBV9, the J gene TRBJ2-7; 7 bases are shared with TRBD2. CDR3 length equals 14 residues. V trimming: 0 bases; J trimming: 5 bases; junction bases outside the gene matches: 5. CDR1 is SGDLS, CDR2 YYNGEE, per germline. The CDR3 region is CASSVGAGEDEQYF. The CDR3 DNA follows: TGTGCCAGCAGCGTAGGGGCGGGGGAAGACGAGCAGTACTTC.

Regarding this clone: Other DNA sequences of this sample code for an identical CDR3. The CDR3 region is CASSPEETQYF. The DNA of the CDR3 is TGTGCCAGCTCTCCCGAGGAGACCCAGTACTTC. V gene TRBV18 combines with J gene TRBJ2-5, with D unresolved. Trimming took off 6 bases at V and 5 bases at J, with 7 bases between the two ends. This CDR3 spans 11 amino acids. The V gene's germline CDR1 is KGHSH and CDR2 LQKENI.

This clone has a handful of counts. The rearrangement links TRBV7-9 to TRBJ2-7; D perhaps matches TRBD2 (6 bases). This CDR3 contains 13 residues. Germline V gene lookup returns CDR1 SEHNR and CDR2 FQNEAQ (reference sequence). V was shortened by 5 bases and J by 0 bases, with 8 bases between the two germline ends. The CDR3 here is CASSLTSSYEQYF. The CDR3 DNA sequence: TGTGCCAGCAGCCTGACTAGCTCCTACGAGCAGTACTTC.

The CDR3 loop reads CASSLGTGYSGNTIYF. CDR3 nucleotide sequence: TGTGCCAGCAGCTTAGGGACAGGGTACTCTGGAAACACCATATATTTT. This chain joins TRBV11-2 and TRBJ1-3; 8 bases line up with TRBD1. CDR1 and CDR2 from the germline V gene are SGHAT and FQNNGV. This CDR3 region has 16 residues. Losses at the gene ends were 1 base for V and 0 bases for J; bases not matched to a gene: 2.

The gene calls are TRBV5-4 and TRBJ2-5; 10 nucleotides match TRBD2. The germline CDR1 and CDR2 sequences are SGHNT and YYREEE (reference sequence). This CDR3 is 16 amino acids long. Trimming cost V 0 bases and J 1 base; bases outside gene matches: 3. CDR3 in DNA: TGTGCCAGCAGCTTGGTCCTAGCGGGGGCCCAAGAGACCCAGTACTTC. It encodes CASSLVLAGAQETQYF.

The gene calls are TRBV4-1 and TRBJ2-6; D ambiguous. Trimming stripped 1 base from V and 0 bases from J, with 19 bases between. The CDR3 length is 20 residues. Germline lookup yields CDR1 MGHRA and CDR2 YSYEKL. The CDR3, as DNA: TGCGCCAGCAGCCAAGTTCTCTCCGGTTGGCAGGACTCTGGGGCCAACGTCCTGACTTTC. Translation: CASSQVLSGWQDSGANVLTF.

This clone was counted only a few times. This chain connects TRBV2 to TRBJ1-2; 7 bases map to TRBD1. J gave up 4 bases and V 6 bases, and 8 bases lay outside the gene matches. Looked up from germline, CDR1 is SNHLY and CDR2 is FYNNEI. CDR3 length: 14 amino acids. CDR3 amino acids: CASRVDRVPYGYTF. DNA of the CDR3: TGTGCCAGCAGGGTAGACAGGGTCCCCTATGGCTACACCTTC.

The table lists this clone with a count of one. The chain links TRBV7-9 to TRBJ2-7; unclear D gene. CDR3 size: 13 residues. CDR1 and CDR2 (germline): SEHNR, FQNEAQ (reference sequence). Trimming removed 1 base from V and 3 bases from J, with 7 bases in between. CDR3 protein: CASSLGWSYEQYF. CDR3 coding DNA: TGTGCCAGCAGCTTAGGTTGGAGCTACGAGCAGTACTTC.

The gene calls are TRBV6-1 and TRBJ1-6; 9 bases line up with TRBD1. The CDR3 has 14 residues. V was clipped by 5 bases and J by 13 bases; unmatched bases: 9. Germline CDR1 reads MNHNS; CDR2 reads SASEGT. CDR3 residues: CASSLARDRAPLHF. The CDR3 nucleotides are TGTGCCAGCAGTCTTGCCCGGGACAGGGCGCCCCTCCACTTT.

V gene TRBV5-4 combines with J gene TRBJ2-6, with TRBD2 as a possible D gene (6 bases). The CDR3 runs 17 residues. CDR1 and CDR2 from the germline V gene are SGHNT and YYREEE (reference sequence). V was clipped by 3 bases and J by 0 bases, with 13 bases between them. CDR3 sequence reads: CASSSPGTSSGANVLTF. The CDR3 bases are TGTGCCAGCAGCTCCCCCGGGACTTCCTCTGGGGCCAACGTCCTGACTTTC.

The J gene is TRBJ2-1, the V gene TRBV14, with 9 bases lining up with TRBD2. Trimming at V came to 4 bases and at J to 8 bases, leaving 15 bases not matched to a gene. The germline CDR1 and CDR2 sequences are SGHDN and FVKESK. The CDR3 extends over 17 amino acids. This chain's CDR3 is CASSLNIAGAPGDEQFF. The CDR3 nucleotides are TGTGCCAGCAGCCTGAACATAGCGGGGGCCCCTGGGGATGAGCAGTTCTTC.

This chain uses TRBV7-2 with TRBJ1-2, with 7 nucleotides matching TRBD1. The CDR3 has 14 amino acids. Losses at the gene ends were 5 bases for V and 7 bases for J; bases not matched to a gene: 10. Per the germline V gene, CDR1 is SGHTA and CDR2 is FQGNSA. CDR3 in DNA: TGTGCCAGCAGCATCTACCGGGACAGTACTGGCTACACCTTC. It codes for CASSIYRDSTGYTF.

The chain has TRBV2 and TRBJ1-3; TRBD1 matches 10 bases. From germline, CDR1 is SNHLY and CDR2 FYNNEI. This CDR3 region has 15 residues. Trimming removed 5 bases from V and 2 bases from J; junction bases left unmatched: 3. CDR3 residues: CASSYGQGAGNTIYF. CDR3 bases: TGTGCCAGCAGTTACGGACAGGGGGCTGGAAACACCATATATTTT.

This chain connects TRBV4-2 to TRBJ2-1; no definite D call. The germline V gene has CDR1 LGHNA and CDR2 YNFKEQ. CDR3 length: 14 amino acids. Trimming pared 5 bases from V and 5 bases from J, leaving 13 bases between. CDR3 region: CASSFPGSNNEQFF. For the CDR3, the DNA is TGTGCCAGCAGCTTCCCGGGTAGTAACAATGAGCAGTTCTTC.

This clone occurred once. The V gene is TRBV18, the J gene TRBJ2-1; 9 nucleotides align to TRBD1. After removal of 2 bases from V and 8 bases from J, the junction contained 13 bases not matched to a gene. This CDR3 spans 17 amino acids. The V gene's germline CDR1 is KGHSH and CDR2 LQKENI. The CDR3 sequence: CASSPIYKQGALDEQFF. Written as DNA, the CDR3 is TGTGCCAGCTCACCAATCTATAAACAGGGGGCTTTAGATGAGCAGTTCTTC.

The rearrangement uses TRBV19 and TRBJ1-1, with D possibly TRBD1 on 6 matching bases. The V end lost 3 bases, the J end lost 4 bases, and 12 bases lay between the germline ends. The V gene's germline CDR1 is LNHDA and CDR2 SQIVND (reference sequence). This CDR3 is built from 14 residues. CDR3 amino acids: CASSIWGQGTEAFF. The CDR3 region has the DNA TGTGCCAGTAGTATCTGGGGGCAGGGCACTGAAGCTTTCTTT.

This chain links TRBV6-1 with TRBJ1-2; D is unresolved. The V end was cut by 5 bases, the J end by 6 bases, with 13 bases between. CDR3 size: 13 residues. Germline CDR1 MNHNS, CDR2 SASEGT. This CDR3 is CASSHYMVNGYTF. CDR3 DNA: TGTGCCAGCAGTCATTACATGGTCAATGGCTACACCTTC.

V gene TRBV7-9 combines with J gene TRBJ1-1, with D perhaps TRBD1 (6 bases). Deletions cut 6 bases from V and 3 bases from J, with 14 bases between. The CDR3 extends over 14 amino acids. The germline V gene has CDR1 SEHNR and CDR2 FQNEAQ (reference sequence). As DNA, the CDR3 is TGTGCCAGCAGTCACAGGGATATTCACACTGAAGCTTTCTTT. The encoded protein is CASSHRDIHTEAFF.

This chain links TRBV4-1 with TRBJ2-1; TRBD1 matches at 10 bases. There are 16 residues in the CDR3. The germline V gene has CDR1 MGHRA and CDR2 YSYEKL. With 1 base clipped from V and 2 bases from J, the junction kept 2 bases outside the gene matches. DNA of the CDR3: TGCGCCAGCAGCCAAGGGGACAGGGGTGCCTACAATGAGCAGTTCTTC. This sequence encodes CASSQGDRGAYNEQFF.

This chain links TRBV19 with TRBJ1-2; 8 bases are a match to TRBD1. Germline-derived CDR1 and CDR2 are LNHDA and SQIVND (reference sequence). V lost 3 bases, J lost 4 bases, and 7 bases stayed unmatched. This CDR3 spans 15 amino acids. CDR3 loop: CASSIRTGSGYGYTF. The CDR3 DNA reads TGTGCCAGTAGTATTAGGACAGGGAGCGGCTATGGCTACACCTTC.

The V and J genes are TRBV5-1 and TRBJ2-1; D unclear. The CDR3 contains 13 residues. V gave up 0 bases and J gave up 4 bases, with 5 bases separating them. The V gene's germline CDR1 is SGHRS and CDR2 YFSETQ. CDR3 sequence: CASSLVPYNEQFF. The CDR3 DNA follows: TGCGCCAGCAGCTTGGTCCCTTACAATGAGCAGTTCTTC. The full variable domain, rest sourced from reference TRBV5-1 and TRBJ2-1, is KAGVTQTPRYLIKTRGQQVTLSCSPISGHRSVSWYQQTPGQGLQFLFEYFSETQRNKGNFPGRFSGRQFSNSRSEMNVSTLELGDSALYLCASSLVPYNEQFFGPGTRLTVL.